The 23 T cell receptor beta chains in this list originate from one sample, sequenced in a study of Graves' ophthalmopathy and Graves' hyperthyroidism (dated 2018 in TCRdb). Sequencer: Illumina HiSeq 2000. For repertoire sequencing, the TCR beta CDR3 regions were amplified from RNA transcripts. A first-round RT-PCR used HTBI primers with the Qiagen OneStep RT-PCR kit, followed by a second-round multiplex PCR, size selection and purification. The raw public reads went through TCRdb reprocessing: fastp at Q25, MiXCR clone calling, in-frame beta chains kept. Each record represents a unique CDR3 protein, reported with the most common genes and DNA among its rows. The sample profile shows about 500,000 distinct CDR3 sequences; 13% to 15% of them were found once. 9.8% of the sample goes to the ten largest clones. Material for sequencing was blood. These receptors were obtained from a young woman with Graves' ophthalmopathy. Donor details come from another sample of the same person, matched by shared clones.

This clonotype showed up just a few times. The genes are TRBV12-3 or TRBV12-4 and TRBJ1-2; perhaps TRBD1 as D (5 bases). With 8 bases removed from V and 8 bases from J, the gap between germline ends came to 21 bases. The CDR3 runs 14 residues. CDR3 protein: CASLRLAPGDGYTF. The CDR3 nucleotides are TGTGCCAGCCTAAGGCTGGCACCCGGGGACGGCTACACCTTC.

This clonotype was observed many times. The chain joins TRBV4-1 to TRBJ1-2; 9 bases align to TRBD1. Germline CDR1 MGHRA, CDR2 YSYEKL. This CDR3 has 17 residues. V trimming: 4 bases; J trimming: 6 bases; junction bases outside the gene matches: 15. CDR3 DNA: TGCGCCAGCAGCCTCCGGGACAGGGAGAGTCAGGTCCATGGCTACACCTTC. Its protein product is CASSLRDRESQVHGYTF.

On this clonotype itself: This could be a read error, since a much larger clone is one nucleotide away. The chain combines TRBV20-1 with TRBJ1-5; D remains unclear. Trimming took 0 bases from V and 0 from J, leaving 15 bases between them. CDR3 length: 17 residues. Germline lookup yields CDR1 DFQATT and CDR2 SNEGSKA (reference sequence). CDR3 sequence (DNA): TGCAGTGCTAGAGATCCTATTCCGGTCAATAGCAATCAGCCCCAGCATTTT. Its protein is CSARDPIPVNSNQPQHF.

Ten or more counts support this clonotype. The chain couples TRBV5-1 to TRBJ1-3; D possibly corresponds to TRBD1 (6 bases). The V end lost 2 bases, the J end lost 4 bases, and 13 bases lay between the germline ends. This CDR3 has 15 amino acids. Germline V gene sequence: CDR1 SGHRS, CDR2 YFSETQ. The CDR3 loop reads CASSLDGTLGNTIYF. DNA for the CDR3: TGCGCCAGCAGCTTAGACGGGACACTCGGAAACACCATATATTTT. Based on the CDR3 plus reference TRBV5-1 and TRBJ1-3, the full variable domain is KAGVTQTPRYLIKTRGQQVTLSCSPISGHRSVSWYQQTPGQGLQFLFEYFSETQRNKGNFPGRFSGRQFSNSRSEMNVSTLELGDSALYLCASSLDGTLGNTIYFGEGSWLTVV.

This clonotype showed up many times. The chain is built from TRBV12-3 or TRBV12-4 and TRBJ2-5; 8 bases agree with TRBD2. The junction had 10 bases not matched to a gene; V was cut back by 6 bases and J by 4 bases. The CDR3 totals 15 residues. This CDR3 is CASSATGTSGETQYF. CDR3 bases: TGTGCCAGCAGCGCTACCGGGACTAGTGGAGAGACCCAGTACTTC.

This clonotype was seen many times. This sequence joins TRBV9 and TRBJ2-6; no firm D call. This CDR3 contains 14 residues. V gave up 0 bases and J gave up 2 bases, with 3 bases separating them. Germline V lookup: CDR1 SGDLS, CDR2 YYNGEE. The CDR3 is CASSVEPGANVLTF. CDR3 in DNA: TGTGCCAGCAGCGTAGAGCCTGGGGCCAACGTCCTGACTTTC.

In this sample, this clonotype turned up many times. This chain connects TRBV28 to TRBJ2-2; 9 bases match TRBD2. The CDR3 contains 15 residues. Germline assignment: CDR1 MDHEN and CDR2 SYDVKM. With 4 bases clipped from V and 5 bases from J, the junction kept 5 bases outside the gene matches. The CDR3 DNA reads TGTGCCAGCAGTTCACGGCGGGAGGGTACCGGGGAGCTGTTTTTT. This codes for CASSSRREGTGELFF.

This clonotype has ten or more counts. V usage is TRBV7-2 and J usage is TRBJ1-2, with 9 bases aligning to TRBD1. This CDR3 region has 15 residues. With 5 bases clipped from V and 8 bases from J, the junction kept 12 bases outside the gene matches. Germline V gene sequence: CDR1 SGHTA, CDR2 FQGNSA. This CDR3 is CASSTQDRGLRGYTF. DNA of the CDR3: TGTGCCAGCAGCACACAGGACAGGGGCTTGAGAGGCTACACCTTC. Full variable domain (rest looked up from reference TRBV7-2 and TRBJ1-2): GAGVSQSPSNKVTEKGKDVELRCDPISGHTALYWYRQSLGQGLEFLIYFQGNSAPDKSGLPSDRFSAERTGGSVSTLTIQRTQQEDSAVYLCASSTQDRGLRGYTFGSGTRLTVV.

This clonotype was seen repeatedly, ten times or more. This sequence joins TRBV12-3 or TRBV12-4 and TRBJ2-7, with D maybe TRBD2 (6 bases). The CDR3 has 15 amino acids. The V and J ends lost 6 bases and 4 bases respectively, with 19 bases between them. CDR3 DNA sequence: TGTGCCAGCAGCCCTCAGGCGGGAAACAATTACGAGCAGTACTTC. Protein sequence: CASSPQAGNNYEQYF.

V usage is TRBV20-1 and J usage is TRBJ2-5, with a possible D match to TRBD1 (5 bases). V shed 7 bases and J shed 5 bases, with 14 bases lying between them. Germline V lookup: CDR1 DFQATT, CDR2 SNEGSKA (reference sequence). CDR3 length: 12 amino acids. For the CDR3, the DNA is TGCAGTGGGATCCCAGGGAAGGAGACCCAGTACTTC. This encodes CSGIPGKETQYF.

This clonotype showed up many times. The V call is TRBV6-5, the J call TRBJ1-1, with TRBD1 matching over 9 bases. CDR3 size: 14 residues. Trimming at V came to 6 bases and at J to 4 bases, leaving 6 bases not matched to a gene. Germline V gene lookup returns CDR1 MNHEY and CDR2 SVGAGI. This CDR3 is CASRRDRASTEAFF. The CDR3 DNA is TGTGCCAGCAGGAGGGACAGGGCGAGCACTGAAGCTTTCTTT.

There are many counts of this clonotype. The genes are TRBV27 and TRBJ2-5, with D possibly matching TRBD2 (6 bases). V lost 6 bases and J 5 bases, leaving 10 bases between the germline ends. The CDR3 covers 12 residues. Germline V gives CDR1 MNHEY, CDR2 SMNVEV (reference sequence). The CDR3 DNA reads as TGTGCCAGCAGGACACGGGGGGAGACCCAGTACTTC. Protein: CASRTRGETQYF.

Notes on this clonotype: This likely comes from a read error, as the CDR3 has no conserved phenylalanine or tryptophan at its end. The V gene is TRBV12-5, the J gene TRBJ2-2, with 12 positions matching TRBD2. This CDR3 has 16 amino acids. Germline CDR1 reads LGHNT; CDR2 reads FRNRAP. Trimming removed 5 bases from V and 6 bases from J; junction bases left unmatched: 7. This chain's CDR3 is CASGPLAGGPSGELFL. For the CDR3, the DNA is TGTGCTAGTGGTCCCCTAGCGGGGGGGCCGTCCGGGGAGCTGTTTTTG.

This clonotype has a handful of counts. This sequence joins TRBV18 and TRBJ1-1; D unresolved. Germline V gene lookup returns CDR1 KGHSH and CDR2 LQKENI. This CDR3 region has 14 residues. Trimming took off 2 bases at V and 1 base at J, with 8 bases between the two ends. The CDR3 nucleotides read TGTGCCAGCTCACCAATCACCGAGAACACTGAAGCTTTCTTT. As protein: CASSPITENTEAFF.

This clonotype was seen many times. The chain couples TRBV11-1 to TRBJ2-7; tentatively, D is TRBD1 (5 bases). Trimming shortened V by 5 bases and J by 3 bases, and 14 bases separated the two germline ends. This CDR3 is built from 14 residues. Germline V gene sequence: CDR1 SGHAT, CDR2 FQDESV (reference sequence). CDR3 protein: CASSLQGFLYEQYF. The CDR3 DNA reads TGTGCCAGCAGCCTGCAGGGTTTTCTCTACGAGCAGTACTTC.

This clonotype was observed many times. The chain links TRBV12-5 to TRBJ2-7; D could derive from TRBD1 or TRBD2 (7 bases each). Trimming took 4 bases from V and 1 from J, leaving 11 bases between them. This CDR3 has 14 amino acids. Germline V CDR1 and CDR2: LGHNT, FRNRAP. The CDR3 loop reads CASGSRGGSYEQYF. The CDR3 bases are TGTGCTAGTGGTTCCAGGGGGGGATCCTACGAGCAGTACTTC.

This clonotype was detected many times. For the CDR3, the DNA is TGTGCCAGCAGTTACCCCCTGACAGGGGCGAACACTGAAGCTTTCTTT. It translates to CASSYPLTGANTEAFF. This chain links TRBV6-5 with TRBJ1-1, with 8 nucleotides matching TRBD1. Germline assignment: CDR1 MNHEY and CDR2 SVGAGI. The CDR3 loop spans 16 amino acids. With 2 bases clipped from V and 1 base from J, the junction kept 6 bases outside the gene matches.

This clonotype appeared many times. The gene calls are TRBV12-3 or TRBV12-4 and TRBJ1-5; D perhaps matches TRBD1 (6 bases). Trimming cost V 3 bases and J 0 bases, with 9 bases left between them. This CDR3 has 15 residues. The DNA of the CDR3 is TGTGCCAGCAGTTTTGAACAGGGTAGCAATCAGCCCCAGCATTTT. This codes for CASSFEQGSNQPQHF.

This clonotype was recorded many times. The genes are TRBV6-1 and TRBJ1-3, with D unresolved. This CDR3 spans 14 amino acids. CDR1 is MNHNS, CDR2 SASEGT, per germline. V lost 6 bases and J lost 6, with 15 bases in between. CDR3 region: CASSRLGSENTIYF. CDR3 DNA sequence: TGTGCCAGCAGCAGGCTAGGGAGTGAAAACACCATATATTTT.

This clonotype turned up a few times. A much bigger clone sits one base away, suggesting this may be a read error. This chain joins TRBV7-8 and TRBJ2-2, with 7 bases matching TRBD1. J gave up 6 bases and V 6 bases, and 1 base lay outside the gene matches. The CDR3 loop spans 12 amino acids. Germline CDR1 reads SGHVS; CDR2 reads FQNEAQ. The CDR3 loop is CASRTGPGELFF. Written as DNA, the CDR3 is TGTGCCAGCAGGACAGGGCCCGGGGAGCTGTTTTTT.

A remark on this clonotype: A read error may explain this, as a much larger clone is one base away. This chain uses TRBV28 with TRBJ1-5; no firm D call. The CDR3 is 13 amino acids. The germline V gene has CDR1 MDHEN and CDR2 SYDVKM. V was trimmed by 7 bases and J by 2 bases, leaving 9 bases between them. The CDR3: CASTYYGNQPQHF. As DNA, the CDR3 is TGTGCCAGCACCTATTATGGCAATCAGCCCCAGCATTTT.

Details on this clonotype: Just one base apart from a much larger clone, this may be a read error. Since the CDR3 does not end with the conserved phenylalanine or tryptophan, this likely comes from a read error. J is TRBJ1-1 and V is TRBV28; D call uncertain. The CDR3 has 11 amino acids. Germline V lookup: CDR1 MDHEN, CDR2 SYDVKM. V was trimmed by 4 bases and J by 5 bases, leaving 5 bases between them. CDR3 residues: CASSSKTEAFV. For the CDR3, the DNA is TGTGCCAGCAGTTCGAAGACTGAAGCTTTCGTT.

This clonotype was detected ten times or more. The chain employs TRBV7-2 and TRBJ1-3; D remains ambiguous. Trimming removed 5 bases at V and 4 bases at J, with 3 bases between. This CDR3 contains 11 residues. Germline V gene data show CDR1 as SGHTA and CDR2 as FQGNSA. The CDR3 loop reads CASSQGNTIYF. The CDR3 nucleotides are TGTGCCAGCAGCCAGGGAAACACCATATATTTT.